This TCR beta chain was profiled in a study of vaccination effects on CD4 cells after COVID-19. Turning to the study itself: Supplemented with about 10 IU/ml IL-2 and 9.5 to 10 ug/ml peptides, 2 million to 2.5 million PBMC per well were kept in culture.

The table came from immunoSEQ multiplex PCR; TCRdb's copy has only in-frame clones and leaves some out. Here the sample spans under 50,000 clones, 70% to 80% being singletons. The CDR3 is made up of 19 amino acids. Germline V lookup: CDR1 MNHEY, CDR2 SVGEGT. The V gene end was trimmed by 2 bases and the J gene end by 1 base; junction bases not matched to a gene: 11. Study observations and caveats: Few convalescent patients were studied, and early post-infection samples were lacking.

Culture lasted roughly eleven days before CD4+ T cell isolation. A PCR test confirmed that the person had SARS-CoV-2 infection between March and December 2020. Cells had half their medium changed to IL-2 medium on days 3 and 7. Note on this clone: Antigen specificity is unknown.

This sequence was found in a human donor who had a prior SARS-CoV-2 infection. The chain links TRBV6-2 or TRBV6-3 to TRBJ2-4; 10 bases align to TRBD2. Material: CD4+ T cells from PBMCs cultured without peptide, obtained before COVID-19 vaccination. DNA of the CDR3: TGTGCCAGCAGTTACCCTTGGGCTAGCGGGAGCCTCGCCAAAAACATTCAGTACTTC. It codes for CASSYPWASGSLAKNIQYF.